This TCR beta chain is drawn from a study of blood T cell repertoires in COVID-19. Study at large: There were acute and convalescent COVID-19 samples, and they came from the United States, Italy and Spain. PBMCs, B-cell-depleted T cells, or T cells were the source of the cDNA or gDNA that made up the material.

Original processing methods: Amplification of reference gene primers provided the estimated nucleated cell counts. Some clones are missing from TCRdb's copy, which holds only in-frame ones; the method was immunoSEQ multiplex PCR. V, J and clone size derive from that table, while D and trimming were established from the DNA sequence. The profile shows 160,000 or so clones, just under 80% of them singletons. The source material was peripheral blood. The TCR sequence derives from a man between 65 and 85 years old with active or convalescent COVID-19.

The CDR3 bases are TGTGCCAGCAGTCGTGTAGCCGGGCCAGGGGGCTACACCTTC. It yields the protein CASSRVAGPGGYTF. The J gene is TRBJ1-2, the V gene TRBV7-9; maybe TRBD1 (5 bases). The CDR3 contains 14 residues. Germline assignment: CDR1 SEHNR and CDR2 FQNEAQ (reference sequence). V lost 6 bases and J 8 bases, leaving 19 bases between the germline ends.